The present T cell receptor beta chain was sequenced within a study of liver allograft versus peripheral blood T cells. The overall study: Transplanted livers and recipients' peripheral blood had their T cell receptor repertoires compared. General study points: Peripheral blood T cell receptor repertoires reportedly differed from those found within liver allografts.

TCRdb processed the reads anew with MiXCR; each CDR3 protein has one entry. This table holds hundreds of distinct CDR3 sequences, nearly 20% found once. By share, this clonotype ranks as medium-sized. Its antigen is not identified. This CDR3 has 17 residues. From germline, CDR1 is SEHNR and CDR2 FQNEAQ (reference sequence). V gave up 5 bases and J gave up 0 bases; unmatched junction bases: 8. This sequence joins TRBV7-9 and TRBJ2-2; TRBD2 matches at 8 bases. The receptor was isolated from a human patient who had a liver transplant. Some of the T cells might come from the graft donor. This CDR3 reads CASSRDAGGPNTGELFF. Here the CDR3 DNA reads TGTGCCAGCAGCCGCGATGCGGGGGGCCCGAACACCGGGGAGCTGTTTTTT.